The 25 T cell receptor beta chains reported below all come from one sample, sequenced in a study of T cell changes during pregnancy in multiple sclerosis. Repertoires were generated with immunoSEQ multiplex PCR, while TCRdb's copy carries only in-frame clones and drops some. The sample has tens of thousands of clones; about 91% are singletons. The source was peripheral blood, collected in the first trimester of pregnancy. The receptors were sampled from a female donor with multiple sclerosis, enrolled in a pregnancy study.

The rearrangement links TRBV19 to TRBJ1-5; TRBD1 matches 8 bases. The J segment lost 6 bases and the V segment lost 0 bases, leaving 10 bases of the junction unmatched. CDR1 is LNHDA, CDR2 SQIVND, per germline (reference sequence). The length of the CDR3 is 17 residues. The CDR3 region has the DNA TGTGCCAGTAGTATAGATCTAGCCAGGGGGCTCTTTCAGCCCCAGCATTTT. Protein: CASSIDLARGLFQPQHF.

The rearrangement joins TRBV6-1 to TRBJ2-3, with TRBD2 matching 9 bases. Germline assignment: CDR1 MNHNS and CDR2 SASEGT. The J segment lost 4 bases and the V segment lost 7 bases, leaving 6 bases of the junction unmatched. The CDR3 contains 14 residues. CDR3 in DNA: TGTGCCAGCAATAGCGGGGGAGACCCAGATACGCAGTATTTT. It is translated as CASNSGGDPDTQYF.

V and J are TRBV7-2 and TRBJ1-5, with 10 bases aligning to TRBD1. Per germline, CDR1 SGHTA and CDR2 FQGNSA. The CDR3 spans 14 residues. V dropped 5 bases and J dropped 7; count of bases not matched to a gene: 5. This CDR3 is CASSPRQGAQPQHF. For the CDR3, the DNA is TGTGCCAGCAGCCCCAGACAGGGGGCACAGCCCCAGCATTTT.

The chain has TRBV10-3 and TRBJ2-2; D gene uncertain. The CDR3 loop spans 15 amino acids. The V gene's germline CDR1 is ENHRY and CDR2 SYGVKD. Trimming cost V 7 bases and J 0 bases, with 12 bases left between them. DNA for the CDR3: TGTGCCATCAATTCTGGCCTCGCGAACACCGGGGAGCTGTTTTTT. This translates into CAINSGLANTGELFF.

The chain links TRBV19 to TRBJ2-1, with D maybe TRBD2 (5 bases). Germline V lookup: CDR1 LNHDA, CDR2 SQIVND (reference sequence). Trimming removed 4 bases at V and 1 base at J, with 11 bases between. The CDR3 extends over 15 amino acids. CDR3 region: CASSKIGGSYNEQFF. CDR3 coding DNA: TGTGCCAGTAGTAAGATCGGAGGATCCTACAATGAGCAGTTCTTC.

The V and J genes are TRBV18 and TRBJ2-1; TRBD1 is a possible D gene (6 bases). V was trimmed by 3 bases and J by 6 bases, leaving 21 bases between them. The germline V gene has CDR1 KGHSH and CDR2 LQKENI. The CDR3 is 17 amino acids. The CDR3 DNA reads as TGTGCCAGCTCACCCCAATCACAGGGTTTATCGGGCAATGAGCAGTTCTTC. Translated, it gives CASSPQSQGLSGNEQFF. Looking up the rest from reference TRBV18 and TRBJ2-1 gives the full variable domain: NAGVMQNPRHLVRRRGQEARLRCSPMKGHSHVYWYRQLPEEGLKFMVYLQKENIIDESGMPKERFSAEFPKEGPSILRIQQVVRGDSAAYFCASSPQSQGLSGNEQFFGPGTRLTVL.

This sequence joins TRBV6-5 and TRBJ2-1, with 11 bases that match TRBD2. This CDR3 is built from 15 residues. Germline lookup yields CDR1 MNHEY and CDR2 SVGAGI. The V gene end was trimmed by 2 bases and the J gene end by 4 bases; junction bases not matched to a gene: 1. As DNA, the CDR3 is TGTGCCAGCAGTTACAGACTAGCGGGGTACAATGAGCAGTTCTTC. Residues: CASSYRLAGYNEQFF.

This chain links TRBV19 with TRBJ1-4; D is unresolved. The germline V gene has CDR1 LNHDA and CDR2 SQIVND (reference sequence). The CDR3 length is 15 residues. V was cut by 2 bases and J by 0 bases, with 7 bases left in between. CDR3 in amino acids: CASSIWTATNEKLFF. The CDR3 nucleotides read TGTGCCAGTAGTATATGGACTGCAACTAATGAAAAACTGTTTTTT.

The chain couples TRBV14 to TRBJ2-5; D is perhaps TRBD2 (5 bases). V lost 0 bases and J 4 bases, leaving 9 bases between the germline ends. In germline, CDR1 is SGHDN, CDR2 FVKESK. This CDR3 has 14 residues. The CDR3 DNA sequence: TGTGCCAGCAGCCAAGAGCGGGTTGTAGAGACCCAGTACTTC. Protein product: CASSQERVVETQYF. The full variable domain, with the rest looked up from reference TRBV14 and TRBJ2-5, is EAGVTQFPSHSVIEKGQTVTLRCDPISGHDNLYWYRRVMGKEIKFLLHFVKESKQDESGMPNNRFLAERTGGTYSTLKVQPAELEDSGVYFCASSQERVVETQYFGPGTRLLVL.

The chain has TRBV7-2 and TRBJ1-2; 12 nucleotides align to TRBD1. The CDR3 contains 17 residues. CDR1 is SGHTA and CDR2 is FQGNSA in the germline V gene. V was clipped by 3 bases and J by 6 bases; unmatched bases: 11. The CDR3 sequence: CASSFSRDRGRGHGYTF. DNA of the CDR3: TGTGCCAGCAGCTTCAGCCGGGACAGGGGGCGGGGGCATGGCTACACCTTC.

V and J are TRBV7-6 and TRBJ2-6, with D tentatively TRBD2 (6 bases). Trimming shortened V by 8 bases and J by 2 bases, and 16 bases separated the two germline ends. The CDR3 is 16 amino acids. The germline gives CDR1 SGHVS, CDR2 FNYEAQ. The CDR3 bases are TGTGCCAGCGGGACTTGGCAGGTGACTGGGGCCAACGTCCTGACTTTC. Residues: CASGTWQVTGANVLTF.

On this clone: This same CDR3 is encoded by further DNA sequences in the sample. The rearrangement uses TRBV20-1 and TRBJ2-3; D is ambiguous. The germline V and J ends were trimmed by 3 bases and 5 bases, with 6 bases remaining between them. Germline-derived CDR1 and CDR2 are DFQATT and SNEGSKA (reference sequence). The CDR3 has 11 amino acids. CDR3 residues: CSASAGDTQYF. For the CDR3, the DNA is TGCAGTGCTAGCGCAGGAGATACGCAGTATTTT.

V usage is TRBV5-1 and J usage is TRBJ2-1; the match to TRBD1 covers 12 bases. This CDR3 has 16 amino acids. Germline values: CDR1 SGHRS, CDR2 YFSETQ. The junction had 6 bases not matched to a gene; V was cut back by 4 bases and J by 4 bases. CDR3 sequence reads: CASSPGTGGPYNEQFF. The CDR3 DNA follows: TGCGCCAGCAGCCCAGGGACAGGGGGCCCTTACAATGAGCAGTTCTTC.

The chain employs TRBV6-5 and TRBJ2-3, with TRBD2 matching over 9 bases. There are 15 residues in the CDR3. With 5 bases clipped from V and 2 bases from J, the junction kept 5 bases outside the gene matches. Looked up from germline, CDR1 is MNHEY and CDR2 is SVGAGI. CDR3 nucleotide sequence: TGTGCCAGCAGTACCCAGCGGGGGGTCACAGATACGCAGTATTTT. This encodes CASSTQRGVTDTQYF.

The CDR3 here is CASSPDRGAEAFF. CDR3 nucleotides: TGTGCCAGCAGCCCGGACAGGGGAGCTGAAGCTTTCTTT. V gene TRBV7-3 combines with J gene TRBJ1-1; 9 positions match TRBD1. With V trimmed by 5 bases and J by 6 bases, 4 bases remained unmatched. This CDR3 is built from 13 residues. CDR1 and CDR2 (germline): SGHTA, FQGTGA.

The chain links TRBV18 to TRBJ2-1, with 8 bases fitting TRBD2. The CDR3 consists of 16 residues. The V and J ends lost 2 bases and 7 bases, in that order; junction bases with no gene match: 10. Germline V lookup: CDR1 KGHSH, CDR2 LQKENI. For the CDR3, the DNA is TGTGCCAGCTCACCAGACCGGGGGGGCCTAACTAATGAGCAGTTCTTC. This sequence encodes CASSPDRGGLTNEQFF.

The rearrangement uses TRBV5-8 and TRBJ1-5; D is ambiguous. The CDR3 length is 13 residues. V lost 4 bases to trimming and J lost 9 bases, with 14 bases between them. In germline, CDR1 is SGHTS, CDR2 YDEGEE. The CDR3 DNA sequence: TGTGCCAGCAGCCACGCGGAGCCCCGGCCCCAGCATTTT. Amino acid sequence: CASSHAEPRPQHF.

The V gene is TRBV7-9, the J gene TRBJ2-4; D gene unclear. The CDR3 is 17 residues long. CDR1 and CDR2 from the germline V gene are SEHNR and FQNEAQ (reference sequence). Trimming took off 5 bases at V and 6 bases at J, with 23 bases between the two ends. This chain's CDR3 is CASSHPPGQVTSNIQYF. In DNA form, the CDR3 reads TGTGCCAGCAGCCACCCCCCCGGCCAGGTTACGTCAAACATTCAGTACTTC.

The chain carries TRBV7-2 and TRBJ1-1; D is ambiguous. Germline CDR1 SGHTA, CDR2 FQGNSA. The CDR3 consists of 13 residues. V gave up 5 bases and J gave up 2 bases, with 9 bases separating them. The CDR3 spells CASSPRLNTEAFF. The DNA for the CDR3 is TGTGCCAGCAGCCCCCGGTTAAACACTGAAGCTTTCTTT. Complete variable domain (other parts from reference TRBV7-2 and TRBJ1-1): GAGVSQSPSNKVTEKGKDVELRCDPISGHTALYWYRQSLGQGLEFLIYFQGNSAPDKSGLPSDRFSAERTGGSVSTLTIQRTQQEDSAVYLCASSPRLNTEAFFGQGTRLTVV.

The V call is TRBV21-1, the J call TRBJ1-3; the table's D gene call, TRBD1, was not cross checked with the DNA. TRBV21-1 is a recognized pseudogene. This CDR3 has 17 amino acids. This chain's CDR3 is CASSKKIRGRAGNTIYF. The CDR3 bases are TGTGCCAGCAGCAAAAAAATCAGGGGACGCGCTGGAAACACCATATATTTT.

The chain has TRBV6-4 and TRBJ2-5; tentatively, D is TRBD2 (6 bases). With 3 bases removed from V and 2 bases from J, the gap between germline ends came to 13 bases. CDR1 MRHNA and CDR2 SNTAGT come from the germline V gene. The CDR3 loop spans 15 amino acids. The CDR3, as DNA: TGTGCCAGCAGTGAAGGGGCGGGGAGGCAAGAGACCCAGTACTTC. Its protein is CASSEGAGRQETQYF.

The rearrangement joins TRBV6-1 to TRBJ1-2; 8 positions match TRBD1. The J segment lost 4 bases and the V segment lost 6 bases, leaving 1 base of the junction unmatched. CDR1 and CDR2 (germline): MNHNS, SASEGT. The length of the CDR3 is 12 residues. CDR3 DNA: TGTGCCAGCAGCGGACAGGGCTATGGCTACACCTTC. Its translation is CASSGQGYGYTF.

The V gene is TRBV7-3, the J gene TRBJ1-1, with 9 bases matching TRBD1. This CDR3 has 14 amino acids. Germline CDR1 is SGHTA and CDR2 is FQGTGA. Trimming at V came to 5 bases and at J to 2 bases, leaving 3 bases not matched to a gene. CDR3 DNA: TGTGCCAGCAGCCGGGACAGGGCCAACACTGAAGCTTTCTTT. Translating it yields CASSRDRANTEAFF.

This clone was counted a single time. This chain joins TRBV9 and TRBJ2-1; D might be TRBD2 (5 bases). With 0 bases removed from V and 9 bases from J, the gap between germline ends came to 19 bases. CDR3 length: 16 amino acids. The germline V gene has CDR1 SGDLS and CDR2 YYNGEE. DNA of the CDR3: TGTGCCAGCAGCGTAGGAGAGGGTTGGGCGAAGGTTGAGCAGTTCTTC. Protein product: CASSVGEGWAKVEQFF.

A single count supports this clone. The chain combines TRBV6-5 with TRBJ1-6, with 9 bases matching TRBD1. The germline CDR1 and CDR2 sequences are MNHEY and SVGAGI. This CDR3 is built from 15 residues. Trimming took 4 bases from V and 11 from J; bases not matched to a gene: 9. The CDR3 sequence: CASSLGQGLLTPLHF. For the CDR3, the DNA is TGTGCCAGCAGTTTGGGACAGGGTCTGCTAACACCCCTCCACTTT.